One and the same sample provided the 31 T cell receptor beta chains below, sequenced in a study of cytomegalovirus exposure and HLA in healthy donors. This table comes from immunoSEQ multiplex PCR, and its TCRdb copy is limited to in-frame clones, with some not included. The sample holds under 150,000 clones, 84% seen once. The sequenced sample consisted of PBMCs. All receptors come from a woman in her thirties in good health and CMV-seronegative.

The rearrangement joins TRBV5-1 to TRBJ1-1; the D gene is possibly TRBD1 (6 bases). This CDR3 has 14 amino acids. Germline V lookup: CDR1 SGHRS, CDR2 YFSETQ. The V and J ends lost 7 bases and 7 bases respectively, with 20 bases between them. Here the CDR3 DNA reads TGCGCCAGCGTACAAGACAGACTCAGGGGTGAAGCTTTCTTT. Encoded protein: CASVQDRLRGEAFF.

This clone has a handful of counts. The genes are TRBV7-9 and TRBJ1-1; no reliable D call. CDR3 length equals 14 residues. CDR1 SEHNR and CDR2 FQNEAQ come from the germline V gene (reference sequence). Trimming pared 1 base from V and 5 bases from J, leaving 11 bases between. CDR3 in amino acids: CASSLGGSATEAFF. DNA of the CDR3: TGTGCCAGCAGCTTAGGTGGGTCAGCGACTGAAGCTTTCTTT.

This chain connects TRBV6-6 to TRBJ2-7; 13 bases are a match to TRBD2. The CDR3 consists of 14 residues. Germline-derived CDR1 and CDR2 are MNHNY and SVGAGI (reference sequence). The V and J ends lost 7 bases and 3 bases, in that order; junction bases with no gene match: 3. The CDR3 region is CASKGTSGNYEQYF. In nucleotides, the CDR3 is TGTGCCAGCAAAGGGACTAGCGGGAACTACGAGCAGTACTTC.

The CDR3 here is CASSDSRSVLYF. In DNA, the CDR3 is TGTGCCAGCAGTGACAGCCGGAGTGTATTGTACTTC. The gene calls are TRBV2 and TRBJ2-7; no clear D gene. CDR1 SNHLY and CDR2 FYNNEI come from the germline V gene. The CDR3 sequence is 12 residues long. The germline V and J ends were trimmed by 3 bases and 12 bases, with 15 bases remaining between them.

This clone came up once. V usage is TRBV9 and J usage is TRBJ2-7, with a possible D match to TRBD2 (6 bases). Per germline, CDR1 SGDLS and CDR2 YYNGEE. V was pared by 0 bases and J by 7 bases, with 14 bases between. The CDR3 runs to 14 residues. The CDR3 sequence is CASSVGGGLWEQYF. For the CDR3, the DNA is TGTGCCAGCAGCGTAGGTGGAGGGCTCTGGGAGCAGTACTTC.

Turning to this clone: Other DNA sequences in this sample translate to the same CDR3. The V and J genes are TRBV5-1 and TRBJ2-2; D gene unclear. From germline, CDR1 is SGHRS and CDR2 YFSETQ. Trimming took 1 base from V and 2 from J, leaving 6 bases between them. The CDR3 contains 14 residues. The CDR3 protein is CASSLLANTGELFF. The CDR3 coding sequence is TGCGCCAGCAGCTTGTTAGCTAACACCGGGGAGCTGTTTTTT.

CDR3 loop: CASRTRDRDANEQFF. The CDR3 DNA sequence: TGCGCCAGCAGAACCCGGGACAGAGACGCCAATGAGCAGTTCTTC. V and J are TRBV5-1 and TRBJ2-1; TRBD1 aligns across 7 bases. V shed 5 bases, J shed 6 bases, and the junction held 11 bases outside the gene matches. The CDR3 spans 15 residues. The germline gives CDR1 SGHRS, CDR2 YFSETQ.

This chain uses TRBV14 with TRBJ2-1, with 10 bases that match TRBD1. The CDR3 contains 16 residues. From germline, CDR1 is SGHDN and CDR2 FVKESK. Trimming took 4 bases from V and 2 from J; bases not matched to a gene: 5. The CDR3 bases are TGTGCCAGCAGCCTCGGACAGGGGGGGGCCTACAATGAGCAGTTCTTC. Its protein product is CASSLGQGGAYNEQFF.

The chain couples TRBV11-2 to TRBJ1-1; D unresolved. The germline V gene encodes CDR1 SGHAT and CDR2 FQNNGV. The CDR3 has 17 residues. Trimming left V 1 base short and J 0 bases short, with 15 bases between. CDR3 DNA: TGTGCCAGCAGCTTAGGTACTTCGAGGTACATGAACACTGAAGCTTTCTTT. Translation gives CASSLGTSRYMNTEAFF. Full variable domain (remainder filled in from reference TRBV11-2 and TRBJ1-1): EAGVAQSPRYKIIEKRQSVAFWCNPISGHATLYWYQQILGQGPKLLIQFQNNGVVDDSQLPKDRFSAERLKGVDSTLKIQPAKLEDSAVYLCASSLGTSRYMNTEAFFGQGTRLTVV.

CDR3 bases: TGTGCCAGCAGCTTGGCCGCCACAGTTACTGAAGCTTTCTTT. It codes for CASSLAATVTEAFF. The V call is TRBV5-4, the J call TRBJ1-1; D remains unclear. The V end lost 0 bases, the J end lost 5 bases, and 11 bases lay between the germline ends. Germline V lookup: CDR1 SGHNT, CDR2 YYREEE (reference sequence). This CDR3 is built from 14 residues.

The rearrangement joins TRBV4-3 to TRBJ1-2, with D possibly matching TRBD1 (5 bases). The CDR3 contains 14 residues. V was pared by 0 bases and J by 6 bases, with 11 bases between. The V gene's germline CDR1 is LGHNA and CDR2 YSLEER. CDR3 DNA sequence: TGCGCCAGCAGCCAAGAGGGAGGGGTTAATGGCTACACCTTC. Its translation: CASSQEGGVNGYTF.

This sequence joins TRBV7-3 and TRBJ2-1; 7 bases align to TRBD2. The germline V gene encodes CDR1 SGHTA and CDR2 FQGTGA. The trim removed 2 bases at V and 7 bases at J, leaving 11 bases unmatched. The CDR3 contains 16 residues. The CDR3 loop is CASSLVGAGPWNEQFF. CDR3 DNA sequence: TGTGCCAGCAGCTTAGTCGGAGCGGGGCCTTGGAATGAGCAGTTCTTC.

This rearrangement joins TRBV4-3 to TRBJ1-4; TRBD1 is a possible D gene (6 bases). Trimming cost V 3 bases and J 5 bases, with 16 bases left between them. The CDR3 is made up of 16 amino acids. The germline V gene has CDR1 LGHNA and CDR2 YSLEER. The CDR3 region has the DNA TGCGCCAGCAGCCAGGCACTACAGGGCTCGAATGAAAAACTGTTTTTT. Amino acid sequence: CASSQALQGSNEKLFF.

The CDR3 here is CASSVGTTGNTIYF. CDR3 coding DNA: TGTGCCAGCAGCGTAGGGACTACTGGAAACACCATATATTTT. The chain employs TRBV9 and TRBJ1-3; D is undetermined. Trimming removed 0 bases from V and 2 bases from J, with 6 bases in between. Germline CDR1 reads SGDLS; CDR2 reads YYNGEE. The CDR3 contains 14 residues.

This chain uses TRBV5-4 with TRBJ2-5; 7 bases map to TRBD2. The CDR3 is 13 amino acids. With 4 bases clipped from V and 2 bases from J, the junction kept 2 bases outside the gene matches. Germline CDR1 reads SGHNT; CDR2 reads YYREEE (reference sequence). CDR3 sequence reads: CASSSGAQETQYF. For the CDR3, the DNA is TGTGCCAGCAGCAGCGGGGCGCAAGAGACCCAGTACTTC.

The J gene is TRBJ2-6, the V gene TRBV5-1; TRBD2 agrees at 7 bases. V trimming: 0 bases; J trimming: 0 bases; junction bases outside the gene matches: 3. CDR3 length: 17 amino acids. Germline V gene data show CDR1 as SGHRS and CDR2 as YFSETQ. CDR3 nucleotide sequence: TGCGCCAGCAGCTTGGGTTCGGGGGGCTCTGGGGCCAACGTCCTGACTTTC. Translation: CASSLGSGGSGANVLTF.

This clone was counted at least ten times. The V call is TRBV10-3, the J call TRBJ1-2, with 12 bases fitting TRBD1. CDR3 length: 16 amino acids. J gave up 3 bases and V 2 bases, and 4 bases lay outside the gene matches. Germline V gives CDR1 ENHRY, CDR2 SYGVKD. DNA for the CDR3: TGTGCCATCAGTGAGGCCGGGACAGGGGGCGACTATGGCTACACCTTC. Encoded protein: CAISEAGTGGDYGYTF.

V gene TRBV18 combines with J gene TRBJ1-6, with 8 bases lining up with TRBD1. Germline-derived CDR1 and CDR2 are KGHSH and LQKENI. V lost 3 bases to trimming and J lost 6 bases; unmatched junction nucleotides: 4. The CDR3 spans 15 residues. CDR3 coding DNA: TGTGCCAGCTCACCGACAGGGGTTGTTAATTCACCCCTCCACTTT. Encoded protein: CASSPTGVVNSPLHF.

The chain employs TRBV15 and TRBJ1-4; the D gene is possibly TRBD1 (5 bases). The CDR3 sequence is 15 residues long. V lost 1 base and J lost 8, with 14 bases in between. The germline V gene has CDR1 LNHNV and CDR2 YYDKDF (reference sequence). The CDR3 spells CATSRGGGSGEKLFF. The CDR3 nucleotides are TGTGCCACCAGCAGAGGGGGGGGATCCGGGGAAAAACTGTTTTTT.

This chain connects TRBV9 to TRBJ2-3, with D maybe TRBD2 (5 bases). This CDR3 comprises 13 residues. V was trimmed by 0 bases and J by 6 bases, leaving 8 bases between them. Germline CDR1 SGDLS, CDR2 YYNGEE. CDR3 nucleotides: TGTGCCAGCAGCGTAGTTGGGAGCGATACGCAGTATTTT. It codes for CASSVVGSDTQYF.

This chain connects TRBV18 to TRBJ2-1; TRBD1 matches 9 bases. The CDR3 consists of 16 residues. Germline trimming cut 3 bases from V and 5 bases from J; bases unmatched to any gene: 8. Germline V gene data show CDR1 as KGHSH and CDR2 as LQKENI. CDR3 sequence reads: CASSPTGGSGHNEQFF. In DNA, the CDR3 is TGTGCCAGCTCACCCACAGGGGGCTCTGGGCACAATGAGCAGTTCTTC.

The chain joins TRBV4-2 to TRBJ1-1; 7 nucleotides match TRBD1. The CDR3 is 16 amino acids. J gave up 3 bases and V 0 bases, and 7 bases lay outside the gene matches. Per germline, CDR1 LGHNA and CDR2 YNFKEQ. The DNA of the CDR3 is TGTGCCAGCAGCCAAGACCGATCCAGGGGGTACACTGAAGCTTTCTTT. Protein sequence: CASSQDRSRGYTEAFF.

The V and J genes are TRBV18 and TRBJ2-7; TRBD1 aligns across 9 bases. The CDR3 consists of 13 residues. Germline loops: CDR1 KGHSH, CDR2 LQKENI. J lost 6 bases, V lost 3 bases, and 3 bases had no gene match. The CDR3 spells CASSPSTGGEQYF. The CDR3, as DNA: TGTGCCAGCTCACCCTCGACAGGGGGCGAGCAGTACTTC.

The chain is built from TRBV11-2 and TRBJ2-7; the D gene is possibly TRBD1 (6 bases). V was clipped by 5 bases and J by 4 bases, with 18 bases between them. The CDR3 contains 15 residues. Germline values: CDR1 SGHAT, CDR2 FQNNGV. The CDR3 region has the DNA TGTGCCAGCAGCGCCCTTTTACAGGGAGATTACGAGCAGTACTTC. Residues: CASSALLQGDYEQYF.

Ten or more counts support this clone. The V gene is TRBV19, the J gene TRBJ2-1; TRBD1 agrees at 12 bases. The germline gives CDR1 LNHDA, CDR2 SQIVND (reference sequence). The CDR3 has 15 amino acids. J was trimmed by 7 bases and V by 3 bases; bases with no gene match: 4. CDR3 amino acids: CASSISGQGANEQFF. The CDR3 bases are TGTGCCAGTAGTATCTCGGGACAGGGGGCTAATGAGCAGTTCTTC.

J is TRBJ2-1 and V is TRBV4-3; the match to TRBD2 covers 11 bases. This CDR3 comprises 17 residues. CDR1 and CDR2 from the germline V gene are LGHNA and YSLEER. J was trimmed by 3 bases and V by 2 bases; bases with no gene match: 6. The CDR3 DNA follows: TGCGCCAGCAGCCAACGTCATAGCGGGGGGGTCTACAATGAGCAGTTCTTC. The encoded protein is CASSQRHSGGVYNEQFF.

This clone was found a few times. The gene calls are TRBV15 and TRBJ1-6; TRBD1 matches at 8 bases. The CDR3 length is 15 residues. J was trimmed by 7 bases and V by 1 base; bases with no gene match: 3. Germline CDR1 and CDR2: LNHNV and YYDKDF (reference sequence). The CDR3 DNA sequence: TGTGCCACCAGCAGAGCCACAGGGGGAAATTCACCCCTCCACTTT. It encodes CATSRATGGNSPLHF.

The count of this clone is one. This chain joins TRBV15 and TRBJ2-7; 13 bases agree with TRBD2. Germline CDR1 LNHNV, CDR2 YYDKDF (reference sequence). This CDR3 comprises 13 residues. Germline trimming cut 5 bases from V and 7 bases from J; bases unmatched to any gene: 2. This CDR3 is CATSRLAGGEQYF. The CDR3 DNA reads TGTGCCACCAGCCGACTAGCGGGGGGAGAGCAGTACTTC.

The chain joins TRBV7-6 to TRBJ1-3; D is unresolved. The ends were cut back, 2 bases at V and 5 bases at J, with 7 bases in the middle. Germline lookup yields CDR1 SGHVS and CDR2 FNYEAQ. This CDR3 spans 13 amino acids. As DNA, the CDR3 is TGTGCCAGCAGCTTAACCGACAGAAACACCATATATTTT. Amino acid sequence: CASSLTDRNTIYF.

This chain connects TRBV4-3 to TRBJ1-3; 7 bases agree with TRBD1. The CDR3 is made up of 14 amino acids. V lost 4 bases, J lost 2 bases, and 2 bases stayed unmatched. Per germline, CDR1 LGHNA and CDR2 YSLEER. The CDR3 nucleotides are TGCGCCAGCAGCCTGACAGGGCCTGGAAACACCATATATTTT. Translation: CASSLTGPGNTIYF.

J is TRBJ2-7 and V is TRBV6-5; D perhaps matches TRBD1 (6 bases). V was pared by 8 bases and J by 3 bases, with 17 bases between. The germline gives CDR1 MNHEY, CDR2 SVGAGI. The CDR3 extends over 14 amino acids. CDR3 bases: TGTGCCAGCTCCCCCCCCAGGGGTAACTACGAGCAGTACTTC. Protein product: CASSPPRGNYEQYF.